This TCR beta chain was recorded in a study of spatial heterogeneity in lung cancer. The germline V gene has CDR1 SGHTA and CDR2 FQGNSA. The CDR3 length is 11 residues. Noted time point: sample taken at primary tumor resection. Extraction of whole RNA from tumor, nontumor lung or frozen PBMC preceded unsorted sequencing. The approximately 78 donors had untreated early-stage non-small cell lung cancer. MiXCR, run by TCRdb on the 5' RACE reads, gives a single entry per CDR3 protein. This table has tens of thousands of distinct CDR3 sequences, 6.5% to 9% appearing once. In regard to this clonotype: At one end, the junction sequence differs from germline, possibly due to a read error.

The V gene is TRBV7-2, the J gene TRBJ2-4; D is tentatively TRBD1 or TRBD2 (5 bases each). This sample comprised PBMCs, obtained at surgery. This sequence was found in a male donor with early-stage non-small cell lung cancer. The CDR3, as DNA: TGTGCCAGCAGCTTAGTAGGGACCCCCTGCTTC. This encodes CASSLVGTPCF.